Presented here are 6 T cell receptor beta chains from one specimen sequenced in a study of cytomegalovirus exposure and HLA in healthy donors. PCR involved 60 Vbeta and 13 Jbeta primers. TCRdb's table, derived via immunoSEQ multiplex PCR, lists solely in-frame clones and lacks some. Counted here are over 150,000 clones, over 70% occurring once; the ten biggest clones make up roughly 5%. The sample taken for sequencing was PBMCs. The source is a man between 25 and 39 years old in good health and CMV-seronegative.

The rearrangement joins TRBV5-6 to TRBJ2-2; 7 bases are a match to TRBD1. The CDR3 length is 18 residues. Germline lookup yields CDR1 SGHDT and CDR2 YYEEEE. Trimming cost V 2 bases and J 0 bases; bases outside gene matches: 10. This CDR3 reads CASSFPLQDRSNTGELFF. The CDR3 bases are TGTGCCAGCAGCTTCCCGCTTCAGGACAGGTCGAACACCGGGGAGCTGTTTTTT.

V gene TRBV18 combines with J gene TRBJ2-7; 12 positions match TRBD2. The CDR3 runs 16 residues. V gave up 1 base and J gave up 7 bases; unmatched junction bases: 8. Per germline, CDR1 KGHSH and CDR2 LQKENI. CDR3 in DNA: TGTGCCAGCTCACCACTGTCTAGCGGGAGGGCCTCAGAGCAGTACTTC. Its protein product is CASSPLSSGRASEQYF.

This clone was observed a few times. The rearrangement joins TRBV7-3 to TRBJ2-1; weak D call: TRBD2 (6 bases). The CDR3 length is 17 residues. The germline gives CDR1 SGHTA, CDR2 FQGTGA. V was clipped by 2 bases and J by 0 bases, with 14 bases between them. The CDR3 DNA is TGTGCCAGCAGCTTAGATTCGGGCGGGGTCTCCTACAATGAGCAGTTCTTC. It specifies CASSLDSGGVSYNEQFF.

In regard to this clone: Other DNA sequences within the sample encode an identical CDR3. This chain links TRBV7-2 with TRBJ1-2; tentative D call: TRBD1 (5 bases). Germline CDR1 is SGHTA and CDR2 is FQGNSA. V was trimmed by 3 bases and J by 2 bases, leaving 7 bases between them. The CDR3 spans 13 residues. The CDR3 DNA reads TGTGCCAGCAGCTTGGACAACAACTATGGCTACACCTTC. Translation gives CASSLDNNYGYTF.

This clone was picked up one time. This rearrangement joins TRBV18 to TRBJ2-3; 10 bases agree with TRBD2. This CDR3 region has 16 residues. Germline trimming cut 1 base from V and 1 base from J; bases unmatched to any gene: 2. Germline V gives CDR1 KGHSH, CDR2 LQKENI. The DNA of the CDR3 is TGTGCCAGCTCACCACTTCTAGCGGGAGGCACAGATACGCAGTATTTT. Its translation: CASSPLLAGGTDTQYF.

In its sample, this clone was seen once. The CDR3 coding sequence is TGTGCCAGCAGCTTGGGACTAGCGGGAATGTACGGGGAGCTGTTTTTT. The encoded protein is CASSLGLAGMYGELFF. The chain recombines TRBV5-6 with TRBJ2-2, with TRBD2 identical over 11 bases. The CDR3 spans 16 residues. Germline CDR1 is SGHDT and CDR2 is YYEEEE. V gave up 0 bases and J gave up 7 bases; unmatched junction bases: 5.